Presented here are 27 T cell receptor beta chains from one specimen sequenced in a study of cytomegalovirus exposure and HLA in healthy donors. PCR employed 60 Vbeta and 13 Jbeta primers. The repertoire was sequenced with immunoSEQ multiplex PCR; TCRdb's copy has only in-frame clones and lacks some. The sample records 120,000 or so clones, over 70% being singletons. The sequenced material came from PBMCs. The receptor set was obtained from a woman aged 45-65 years in good health and CMV-seronegative.

This clone was seen once. The V gene is TRBV28, the J gene TRBJ2-4, with D perhaps TRBD2 (6 bases). Germline CDR1 and CDR2: MDHEN and SYDVKM. Trimming pared 2 bases from V and 1 base from J, leaving 9 bases between. The CDR3 totals 15 residues. The CDR3 nucleotides read TGTGCCAGCAGTTTAGGCGGGACGGCCAAAAACATTCAGTACTTC. Amino acids: CASSLGGTAKNIQYF.

The V and J genes are TRBV10-3 and TRBJ2-3; 8 bases are shared with TRBD2. V gave up 7 bases and J gave up 8 bases; unmatched junction bases: 8. Germline assignment: CDR1 ENHRY and CDR2 SYGVKD. The CDR3 runs to 13 residues. For the CDR3, the DNA is TGTGCCATCACAGAGCGGGAGCTAGGTACGCAGTATTTT. Its protein product is CAITERELGTQYF.

Here the CDR3 reads CASSEALSGGYNNEQFF. The CDR3, as DNA: TGTGCCAGCAGTGAAGCGCTGTCGGGAGGATACAACAATGAGCAGTTCTTC. The V call is TRBV2, the J call TRBJ2-1; 7 bases align to TRBD2. Unmatched junction bases numbered 10, after V lost 0 bases and J lost 5 bases. Germline CDR1 reads SNHLY; CDR2 reads FYNNEI. The CDR3 is 17 amino acids.

The genes are TRBV5-1 and TRBJ1-4, with D maybe TRBD1 (5 bases). Germline-derived CDR1 and CDR2 are SGHRS and YFSETQ. V was pared by 6 bases and J by 4 bases, with 10 bases between. The CDR3 has 13 amino acids. CDR3 amino acids: CASTGGGNEKLFF. Written as DNA, the CDR3 is TGCGCCAGCACCGGGGGTGGTAATGAAAAACTGTTTTTT. The whole variable domain, remainder taken from reference TRBV5-1 and TRBJ1-4, is KAGVTQTPRYLIKTRGQQVTLSCSPISGHRSVSWYQQTPGQGLQFLFEYFSETQRNKGNFPGRFSGRQFSNSRSEMNVSTLELGDSALYLCASTGGGNEKLFFGSGTQLSVL.

The V call is TRBV29-1, the J call TRBJ2-7; 7 positions match TRBD1. The germline V gene has CDR1 SQVTM and CDR2 ANQGSEA. The CDR3 length is 13 residues. The V and J ends lost 5 bases and 0 bases, in that order; junction bases with no gene match: 4. The CDR3 reads CSVLTGNSYEQYF. CDR3 in DNA: TGCAGCGTTCTGACAGGGAACTCCTACGAGCAGTACTTC.

J is TRBJ2-3 and V is TRBV7-3; 9 bases match TRBD2. V dropped 2 bases and J dropped 10; count of bases not matched to a gene: 4. There are 13 residues in the CDR3. Germline CDR1 is SGHTA and CDR2 is FQGTGA. The CDR3 sequence: CASSLGREGSQYF. The DNA for the CDR3 is TGTGCCAGCAGCTTAGGGCGGGAGGGATCGCAGTATTTT.

J is TRBJ1-3 and V is TRBV4-1, with a tentative D call TRBD1 (6 bases). The CDR3 runs 16 residues. CDR1 and CDR2 (germline): MGHRA, YSYEKL. Trimming shortened V by 4 bases and J by 0 bases, and 13 bases separated the two germline ends. The DNA for the CDR3 is TGCGCCAGCAGCCCACAGGGACGAGTCTCTGGAAACACCATATATTTT. Its translation: CASSPQGRVSGNTIYF.

The V gene is TRBV19, the J gene TRBJ2-2, with 9 bases identical to TRBD2. CDR3 size: 16 residues. V dropped 6 bases and J dropped 5; count of bases not matched to a gene: 10. CDR1 and CDR2 (germline): LNHDA, SQIVND (reference sequence). The CDR3 sequence: CASRETGTSFTGELFF. In DNA form, the CDR3 reads TGTGCCAGTAGGGAAACCGGGACTAGCTTTACCGGGGAGCTGTTTTTT. The full variable domain, completed using reference TRBV19 and TRBJ2-2, is DGGITQSPKYLFRKEGQNVTLSCEQNLNHDAMYWYRQDPGQGLRLIYYSQIVNDFQKGDIAEGYSVSREKKESFPLTVTSAQKNPTAFYLCASRETGTSFTGELFFGEGSRLTVL.

The chain couples TRBV14 to TRBJ2-7; D not resolved. Trimming took 3 bases from V and 6 from J, leaving 12 bases between them. CDR1 is SGHDN, CDR2 FVKESK, per germline. The CDR3 is made up of 13 amino acids. CDR3 sequence (DNA): TGTGCCAGCAGCCACGACCAGTGGAGCGAGCAGTACTTC. As protein: CASSHDQWSEQYF.

This chain connects TRBV6-5 to TRBJ2-5; D is perhaps TRBD2 (6 bases). The V gene's germline CDR1 is MNHEY and CDR2 SVGAGI. The V and J ends lost 4 bases and 7 bases respectively, with 10 bases between them. CDR3 size: 12 residues. CDR3 DNA: TGTGCCAGCAGTTGGGGGGTGGGGACCCAGTACTTC. Protein sequence: CASSWGVGTQYF.

This chain joins TRBV7-9 and TRBJ1-1; 9 bases line up with TRBD1. V gave up 0 bases and J gave up 11 bases; unmatched junction bases: 1. Germline-derived CDR1 and CDR2 are SEHNR and FQNEAQ (reference sequence). This CDR3 comprises 12 residues. The CDR3 sequence: CASSLADRGAFF. CDR3 nucleotide sequence: TGTGCCAGCAGCTTAGCGGACAGGGGCGCTTTCTTT.

The chain recombines TRBV6-1 with TRBJ2-1; 8 positions agree with TRBD2. V lost 7 bases and J lost 6; bases outside the gene matches: 8. Germline lookup yields CDR1 MNHNS and CDR2 SASEGT. CDR3 length: 14 residues. As DNA, the CDR3 is TGTGCCAGCACCGGGACTAGTGTTCTCAATGAGCAGTTCTTC. Amino acid sequence: CASTGTSVLNEQFF.

This rearrangement joins TRBV2 to TRBJ2-7; D perhaps matches TRBD1 (5 bases). V gave up 6 bases and J gave up 6 bases, with 18 bases separating them. Germline V gives CDR1 SNHLY, CDR2 FYNNEI. This CDR3 is built from 14 residues. The CDR3 bases are TGTGCCAGCAGCGACTCCCGGCAGGGCCCCGAGCAGTACTTC. Its translation is CASSDSRQGPEQYF. Full variable domain (remainder filled in from reference TRBV2 and TRBJ2-7): EPEVTQTPSHQVTQMGQEVILRCVPISNHLYFYWYRQILGQKVEFLVSFYNNEISEKSEIFDDQFSVERPDGSNFTLKIRSTKLEDSAMYFCASSDSRQGPEQYFGPGTRLTVT.

V gene TRBV5-5 combines with J gene TRBJ2-7; D may be TRBD2 (5 bases). Trimming shortened V by 4 bases and J by 4 bases, and 18 bases separated the two germline ends. The CDR3 covers 15 residues. The germline gives CDR1 SGHKS, CDR2 YYEKEE (reference sequence). CDR3 residues: CASSPQPGPGYEQYF. The CDR3 nucleotides are TGTGCCAGCAGCCCGCAACCTGGGCCGGGATACGAGCAGTACTTC.

V and J are TRBV29-1 and TRBJ2-5; the D gene is possibly TRBD2 (5 bases). CDR3 size: 13 residues. The V end lost 4 bases, the J end lost 2 bases, and 11 bases lay between the germline ends. Germline lookup yields CDR1 SQVTM and CDR2 ANQGSEA. DNA for the CDR3: TGCAGCGTTGGCGCCTCGGGACAAGAGACCCAGTACTTC. Amino acid sequence: CSVGASGQETQYF.

The chain combines TRBV7-9 with TRBJ2-2, with TRBD2 identical over 8 bases. The CDR3 length is 12 residues. With 8 bases clipped from V and 13 bases from J, the junction kept 9 bases outside the gene matches. In germline, CDR1 is SEHNR, CDR2 FQNEAQ (reference sequence). The CDR3 DNA reads as TGTGCCAGCGAACTAGCGGAATTAGGGCTGTTTTTT. It yields the protein CASELAELGLFF.

V and J are TRBV27 and TRBJ2-4; 7 bases align to TRBD1. V shed 2 bases, J shed 7 bases, and the junction held 14 bases outside the gene matches. Per the germline V gene, CDR1 is MNHEY and CDR2 is SMNVEV (reference sequence). The CDR3 has 17 amino acids. Written as DNA, the CDR3 is TGTGCCAGCAGTTTACTCCCGGACAGGCCTCCTAGGAACATTCAGTACTTC. It is translated as CASSLLPDRPPRNIQYF.

The chain recombines TRBV5-4 with TRBJ2-1, with 9 bases aligning to TRBD2. V lost 0 bases, J lost 3 bases, and 7 bases stayed unmatched. The CDR3 runs to 17 residues. Germline loops: CDR1 SGHNT, CDR2 YYREEE (reference sequence). CDR3 protein: CASSLASGDPIYNEQFF. CDR3 bases: TGTGCCAGCAGCTTGGCTAGCGGGGACCCCATCTACAATGAGCAGTTCTTC.

The chain joins TRBV7-3 to TRBJ2-1, with D possibly matching TRBD2 (7 bases). Germline values: CDR1 SGHTA, CDR2 FQGTGA. With 4 bases removed from V and 5 bases from J, the gap between germline ends came to 21 bases. This CDR3 has 17 residues. CDR3 coding DNA: TGTGCCAGCAGCTCCAGAACAGGGAGGGTGGACCACAATGAGCAGTTCTTC. Translation: CASSSRTGRVDHNEQFF.

Worth noting for this clone: Its ends do not fully match the called genes, so a read error is possible. The chain employs TRBV11-2 and TRBJ1-2; the D is unclear. The CDR3 runs to 11 residues. CDR1 and CDR2 (germline): SGHAT, FQNNGV. CDR3 sequence reads: CASSLGALDAF. DNA of the CDR3: TGTGCCAGCAGCTTGGGCGCTCTCGACGCCTTC.

This clone showed up just once. The chain recombines TRBV12-2 with TRBJ2-2; TRBD1, as called in the table, went unchecked against the DNA. TRBV12-2 is given as a pseudogene. The CDR3 consists of 15 residues. CDR3 DNA: TGTGCAAGTCGCTCAGGACACCTATACACCGGGGAGCTGTTTTTT. Its protein product is CASRSGHLYTGELFF.

The chain carries TRBV11-2 and TRBJ2-1; 12 bases align to TRBD2. Germline V gene lookup returns CDR1 SGHAT and CDR2 FQNNGV. The CDR3 is 15 amino acids. The ends lost 8 bases at V and 4 bases at J; junction bases unmatched: 6. The CDR3 DNA is TGTGCCAGCGGAAAACTAGCGGGGGGATACAATGAGCAGTTCTTC. Protein product: CASGKLAGGYNEQFF.

This chain's CDR3 is CASSPGIGGRETQYF. CDR3 bases: TGTGCCAGCTCACCAGGTATCGGGGGGCGAGAGACCCAGTACTTC. V is TRBV18 and J is TRBJ2-5; D is possibly TRBD2 (7 bases). In germline, CDR1 is KGHSH, CDR2 LQKENI. V lost 2 bases, J lost 4 bases, and 14 bases lay in between. This CDR3 has 15 residues. The whole variable domain, remainder taken from reference TRBV18 and TRBJ2-5, is NAGVMQNPRHLVRRRGQEARLRCSPMKGHSHVYWYRQLPEEGLKFMVYLQKENIIDESGMPKERFSAEFPKEGPSILRIQQVVRGDSAAYFCASSPGIGGRETQYFGPGTRLLVL.

The CDR3 DNA sequence: TGCAGCGTGGGAATAGCGGGAGAATCAGATACGCAGTATTTT. It encodes CSVGIAGESDTQYF. The genes are TRBV29-1 and TRBJ2-3, with 9 bases that match TRBD2. V lost 6 bases and J lost 4; bases outside the gene matches: 8. The CDR3 covers 14 residues. CDR1 and CDR2 (germline): SQVTM, ANQGSEA.

The chain has TRBV7-9 and TRBJ2-1, with 14 bases matching TRBD2. Germline V lookup: CDR1 SEHNR, CDR2 FQNEAQ (reference sequence). After removal of 5 bases from V and 8 bases from J, the junction contained 5 bases not matched to a gene. The CDR3 sequence is 15 residues long. The CDR3 is CASSAGLAGGYEQFF. In DNA, the CDR3 is TGTGCCAGCAGCGCCGGACTAGCGGGAGGCTATGAGCAGTTCTTC.

There are a few counts of this clone. This chain connects TRBV18 to TRBJ2-4; 8 bases agree with TRBD1. Trimming at V came to 4 bases and at J to 9 bases, leaving 2 bases not matched to a gene. Looked up from germline, CDR1 is KGHSH and CDR2 is LQKENI. The CDR3 has 12 amino acids. The CDR3 here is CASSHGQGIQYF. The CDR3 DNA follows: TGTGCCAGCTCACATGGACAGGGCATTCAGTACTTC.

The J gene is TRBJ1-4, the V gene TRBV7-8; TRBD1 matches at 8 bases. The V gene's germline CDR1 is SGHVS and CDR2 FQNEAQ. The CDR3 contains 17 residues. V lost 6 bases, J lost 8 bases, and 17 bases stayed unmatched. CDR3 DNA: TGTGCCAGCAGTTCATTCGCCGAACAGGGGGTAGGAGAAAAACTGTTTTTT. This sequence encodes CASSSFAEQGVGEKLFF.